This passage covers 17 T cell receptor beta chains from one sample sequenced in a study of blood T cell repertoires in COVID-19 (dated by TCRdb to 2020 to 2021). Library construction relied on the immunoSEQ multiplex PCR assay. The clones in this table, taken by TCRdb from immuneACCESS, are in-frame only. Not every clone is retained; where verified, under half of the shortfall comes from an unresolved V gene, and the cause of the rest is unknown. This sample comprises some 260,000 clones, 70% to 90% of them detected only once. The ten top clones hold 3% of the sample. The sample taken for sequencing was peripheral blood. The receptors here all came from a man aged 18 to 29 with active or convalescent COVID-19.

The J gene is TRBJ1-5, the V gene TRBV5-5; 10 positions agree with TRBD1. Germline-derived CDR1 and CDR2 are SGHKS and YYEKEE (reference sequence). This CDR3 region has 17 residues. Trimming took 6 bases from V and 0 from J; bases not matched to a gene: 9. CDR3: CASNLGTGDISNQPQHF. CDR3 in DNA: TGTGCCAGCAACCTGGGGACAGGGGATATTAGCAATCAGCCCCAGCATTTT.

This clone was found once. J is TRBJ1-1 and V is TRBV2; D might be TRBD1 (6 bases). This CDR3 region has 14 residues. Between the trimmed V and J ends, which lost 7 bases and 6 bases, there was a span of 18 bases. Germline lookup yields CDR1 SNHLY and CDR2 FYNNEI. The CDR3 DNA follows: TGTGCCAGCACCCCGGGACACCAGGGCGCTGAAGCTTTCTTT. The encoded protein is CASTPGHQGAEAFF.

The V and J genes are TRBV5-1 and TRBJ2-2, with TRBD1 identical over 8 bases. From germline, CDR1 is SGHRS and CDR2 YFSETQ. Trimming at V came to 0 bases and at J to 1 base, leaving 2 bases not matched to a gene. The CDR3 is made up of 16 amino acids. CDR3 coding DNA: TGCGCCAGCAGCTTGGGGGACAGGCTGAACACCGGGGAGCTGTTTTTT. Its protein product is CASSLGDRLNTGELFF.

V gene TRBV10-3 combines with J gene TRBJ2-7, with 10 bases fitting TRBD2. Germline trimming cut 1 base from V and 2 bases from J; bases unmatched to any gene: 2. Germline assignment: CDR1 ENHRY and CDR2 SYGVKD. The CDR3 extends over 15 amino acids. The chain's CDR3 is CAISEWTSGAYEQYF. CDR3 in DNA: TGTGCCATCAGTGAGTGGACTAGCGGAGCCTACGAGCAGTACTTC.

The chain employs TRBV9 and TRBJ2-1, with D tentatively TRBD2 (5 bases). The CDR3 loop spans 17 amino acids. CDR1 and CDR2 (germline): SGDLS, YYNGEE. Between the trimmed V and J ends, which lost 3 bases and 8 bases, there was a span of 24 bases. The CDR3 sequence: CASSAEGAGLQLDEQFF. The CDR3 DNA follows: TGTGCCAGCAGCGCAGAGGGTGCGGGCCTACAGCTTGATGAGCAGTTCTTC. The full variable domain, its missing parts supplied by reference TRBV9 and TRBJ2-1, is DSGVTQTPKHLITATGQRVTLRCSPRSGDLSVYWYQQSLDQGLQFLIQYYNGEERAKGNILERFSAQQFPDLHSELNLSSLELGDSALYFCASSAEGAGLQLDEQFFGPGTRLTVL.

The chain links TRBV27 to TRBJ1-2; 9 nucleotides line up with TRBD1. Germline V CDR1 and CDR2: MNHEY, SMNVEV (reference sequence). J lost 8 bases, V lost 6 bases, and 7 bases had no gene match. This CDR3 is 13 amino acids long. The CDR3 DNA sequence: TGTGCCAGCAGATTAACAGGGGGCCGGGGCTACACCTTC. Translated, it gives CASRLTGGRGYTF.

The gene calls are TRBV10-2 and TRBJ1-1, with D perhaps TRBD1 (6 bases). V was cut by 3 bases and J by 0 bases, with 14 bases left in between. The CDR3 loop spans 16 amino acids. The V gene's germline CDR1 is WSHSY and CDR2 SAAADI. The CDR3 DNA follows: TGCGCCAGCAGTGACCCCTCGGACAGATTGAACACTGAAGCTTTCTTT. It specifies CASSDPSDRLNTEAFF.

This chain joins TRBV5-1 and TRBJ2-5; 7 nucleotides align to TRBD2. After removal of 3 bases from V and 3 bases from J, the junction contained 11 bases not matched to a gene. Looked up from germline, CDR1 is SGHRS and CDR2 is YFSETQ. The length of the CDR3 is 16 residues. CDR3 coding DNA: TGCGCCAGCAGCTCTGACGCCGGGACTACCGAAGAGACCCAGTACTTC. Translation: CASSSDAGTTEETQYF.

This sequence joins TRBV20-1 and TRBJ2-1; TRBD1 matches 7 bases. Germline V CDR1 and CDR2: DFQATT, SNEGSKA (reference sequence). This CDR3 is 11 amino acids long. V lost 4 bases to trimming and J lost 10 bases; unmatched junction nucleotides: 4. The CDR3: CSATDRVEQFF. CDR3 bases: TGCAGTGCTACCGACAGGGTCGAGCAGTTCTTC.

This chain joins TRBV4-1 and TRBJ2-5; a weak D match, TRBD1 (5 bases). V was shortened by 0 bases and J by 0 bases, with 8 bases between the two germline ends. Germline V gene data show CDR1 as MGHRA and CDR2 as YSYEKL. This CDR3 is 15 amino acids long. The CDR3 protein is CASSQDSGHQETQYF. CDR3 nucleotide sequence: TGCGCCAGCAGCCAAGATTCAGGGCACCAAGAGACCCAGTACTTC.

The rearrangement joins TRBV5-4 to TRBJ2-1, with 10 nucleotides matching TRBD2. Per the germline V gene, CDR1 is SGHNT and CDR2 is YYREEE (reference sequence). The CDR3 runs to 14 residues. V shed 4 bases, J shed 8 bases, and the junction held 6 bases outside the gene matches. CDR3 amino acids: CASSHGTSVYEQFF. CDR3 nucleotide sequence: TGTGCCAGCAGCCACGGGACTAGCGTGTATGAGCAGTTCTTC. Filled out from reference TRBV5-4 and TRBJ2-1, the complete variable domain reads ETGVTQSPTHLIKTRGQQVTLRCSSQSGHNTVSWYQQALGQGPQFIFQYYREEENGRGNFPPRFSGLQFPNYSSELNVNALELDDSALYLCASSHGTSVYEQFFGPGTRLTVL.

The CDR3, as DNA: TGTGCCAGTAGTATATTGGGACGGGACAGGAACACTGAAGCTTTCTTT. Translating gives CASSILGRDRNTEAFF. The chain couples TRBV19 to TRBJ1-1, with 7 positions matching TRBD1. Germline V lookup: CDR1 LNHDA, CDR2 SQIVND (reference sequence). CDR3 length: 16 amino acids. J was trimmed by 1 base and V by 2 bases; bases with no gene match: 7. Drawing the rest from reference TRBV19 and TRBJ1-1, the complete variable domain is DGGITQSPKYLFRKEGQNVTLSCEQNLNHDAMYWYRQDPGQGLRLIYYSQIVNDFQKGDIAEGYSVSREKKESFPLTVTSAQKNPTAFYLCASSILGRDRNTEAFFGQGTRLTVV.

This rearrangement joins TRBV15 to TRBJ2-2, with 9 bases matching TRBD1. The V gene's germline CDR1 is LNHNV and CDR2 YYDKDF (reference sequence). The V segment lost 3 bases and the J segment 7 bases; nucleotides outside the gene matches: 6. The CDR3 length is 15 residues. CDR3 sequence (DNA): TGTGCCACCAGCAGTCAACAGGGGGCCGGCGGGGAGCTGTTTTTT. Its protein is CATSSQQGAGGELFF.

The chain combines TRBV21-1 with TRBJ1-3; the table's D call, TRBD1, has no DNA check behind it. TRBV21-1 is marked as a pseudogene. The CDR3 is 15 amino acids. The CDR3 sequence is CASRRQGVGGNTIYF. CDR3 DNA sequence: TGTGCCAGCAGACGCCAGGGGGTAGGAGGAAACACCATATATTTT.

The chain uses TRBV2 and TRBJ1-4; the match to TRBD1 covers 8 bases. Germline CDR1 and CDR2: SNHLY and FYNNEI. This CDR3 has 13 residues. The trim removed 7 bases at V and 12 bases at J, leaving 10 bases unmatched. The CDR3 region is CASTSGTGRELFF. The CDR3 DNA reads as TGTGCCAGCACCTCCGGGACAGGCCGAGAACTGTTTTTT.

The CDR3 nucleotides read TGTGCCAGCAGTCCCGGAGGGGGGGTCACCTACGAGCAGTACTTC. The encoded protein is CASSPGGGVTYEQYF. This chain uses TRBV2 with TRBJ2-7; D may be TRBD2 (7 bases). The V end lost 5 bases, the J end lost 2 bases, and 16 bases lay between the germline ends. Germline V CDR1 and CDR2: SNHLY, FYNNEI. The CDR3 runs to 15 residues. Looking up the rest from reference TRBV2 and TRBJ2-7 gives the full variable domain: EPEVTQTPSHQVTQMGQEVILRCVPISNHLYFYWYRQILGQKVEFLVSFYNNEISEKSEIFDDQFSVERPDGSNFTLKIRSTKLEDSAMYFCASSPGGGVTYEQYFGPGTRLTVT.

The chain's CDR3 is CASSQQELSYEQYF. The CDR3 DNA follows: TGTGCCAGCTCACAACAGGAGCTCTCCTACGAGCAGTACTTC. V gene TRBV18 combines with J gene TRBJ2-7; D is perhaps TRBD1 (5 bases). Germline CDR1 reads KGHSH; CDR2 reads LQKENI. This CDR3 region has 14 residues. V shed 4 bases and J shed 0 bases, with 10 bases lying between them.